This T cell receptor (beta chain) was found in a study of blood T cell repertoires in COVID-19. Overall study context: Sources were T cells, B-cell-depleted T cells, or PBMCs; the material itself was cDNA or gDNA.

Per the original data handling: Reference gene primers were amplified, and this amplification served to estimate nucleated cell counts. Here immunoSEQ multiplex PCR was the method, and the copy in TCRdb shows in-frame clones only, minus some. From that table come the V and J calls and clone size; the DNA was used to work out D and trimming. The sample shows hundreds of thousands of clones, about 80% of them seen only once. Sequencing was carried out using peripheral blood. This TCR derives from a woman aged 50 to 65 with acute or convalescent COVID-19.

Here the CDR3 reads CATAGGFGETQYF. CDR3 in DNA: TGTGCCACGGCGGGGGGGTTCGGTGAGACCCAGTACTTC. The chain combines TRBV6-5 with TRBJ2-5; 9 bases map to TRBD2. Trimming cost V 10 bases and J 5 bases; bases outside gene matches: 8. Germline assignment: CDR1 MNHEY and CDR2 SVGAGI. This CDR3 is 13 amino acids long.